These T cell receptor beta chains were read from a single sample in a study of blood T cell repertoires in COVID-19. Profiled with immunoSEQ multiplex PCR; TCRdb holds only in-frame clones, not every one. Here the sample spans about 250,000 clones, approximately 84% being singletons. Sequencing was performed on PBMCs or T cells enriched from blood (not recorded which). These receptors originate from a woman between 45 and 60 years old who had been exposed to COVID-19. Each CDR3 is given with its conserved first and last residue. D genes are given only for firm matches. Size values are once, few and many counts, or a class for expanded clones, and some rows have none.

TRBJ2-7 | TRBV3-1/TRBV3-2 | - | - | TGTGCCAGCAGCCCGCGGACTCGTCGGGGGAACGAGCAGTACTTC | CASSPRTRRGNEQYF
TRBJ1-5 | TRBV19 | TRBD1 | - | TGTGCCAGTAGTCACCGGGGACAGGCGAATCAGCCCCAGCATTTT | CASSHRGQANQPQHF
TRBJ1-2 | TRBV21-1 | - | - | TGTGCCAGCAGCAAAGACCGGGAATCTAACTATGGCTACACCTTC | CASSKDRESNYGYTF
TRBJ2-1 | TRBV5-4 | TRBD1 | - | TGTGCCAGCAGCTTCAGGGGGCTGAGCAATGAGCAGTTCTTC | CASSFRGLSNEQFF
TRBJ2-7 | TRBV18 | - | - | TGTGCCAGCTCACCGACGGGATACGAGCAGTACTTC | CASSPTGYEQYF
TRBJ2-5 | TRBV6-2/TRBV6-3 | TRBD1 | - | TGTGCCAGCAGTCGACAGGGGACGAGCCAAGAGACCCGGTACTTC | CASSRQGTSQETRYF
TRBJ1-1 | TRBV19 | TRBD1 | - | TGTGCCAGCAGGCCTCCGGGACAGGGGGTCGGGCGGCGTGGAGCTTTCTTT | CASRPPGQGVGRRGAFF
TRBJ1-1 | TRBV3-1/TRBV3-2 | - | - | TGTGCCAGCAGCCTCAGACAGGTGGGGCGGACTGAAGCTTTCTTT | CASSLRQVGRTEAFF
TRBJ2-2 | TRBV7-2 | TRBD1 | - | TGTGCCAGCAGCTTAACGGGACAGGTGAACACCGGGGAGCTGTTTTTT | CASSLTGQVNTGELFF
TRBJ2-1 | TRBV5-1 | TRBD2 | - | TGCGCCAGCAGCTTGGCCTTTGCGGGGGGCTACAATGAGCAGTTCTTC | CASSLAFAGGYNEQFF
TRBJ1-6 | TRBV25-1 | TRBD1 | - | TGTGCCAGCAGCAACAGGGGGCAGGGTTCACCCCTCCACTTT | CASSNRGQGSPLHF
TRBJ1-2 | TRBV7-2 | - | - | TGTGCCAGCAGCACTTCGACAGGCAACTATGGCTACACCTTC | CASSTSTGNYGYTF
TRBJ1-2 | TRBV7-9 | - | - | TGTGCCAGCAGCGTCCGTGGCTACACCTTC | CASSVRGYTF
TRBJ1-1 | TRBV19 | - | - | TGTGCCAGTAGTATAGTCAGTCAGTCGGCAGGAGCTTTCTTT | CASSIVSQSAGAFF
TRBJ2-7 | TRBV5-6 | TRBD2 | - | TGTGCCAGCAGCTTGGGCGGGGGGTCTGGACACGAGCAGTACTTC | CASSLGGGSGHEQYF
TRBJ2-7 | TRBV6-5 | TRBD2 | few | TGTGCCAGCCGGGAGGGGGAATCCGAGCAGTACTTC | CASREGESEQYF
TRBJ1-1 | TRBV7-9 | - | - | TGTGCCAGCAGCTTAGGGGGGCAGGGGCCGGGTAGGAACACTGAAGCTTTCTTT | CASSLGGQGPGRNTEAFF
TRBJ1-4 | TRBV5-1 | TRBD1 | - | TGCGCCAGCAGCTCGAACCCGGGACAGGGAAATGAAAAACTGTTTTTT | CASSSNPGQGNEKLFF
TRBJ1-2 | TRBV18 | TRBD1 | - | TGTGCCAGCTCACCATCTTCGACAGGGATAGGTGGCTACACCTTC | CASSPSSTGIGGYTF
TRBJ2-3 | TRBV9 | TRBD2 | - | TGTGCCAGCAGCGCGCGACTAGCGGGGGGGCGGGGCACAGATACGCAGTATTTT | CASSARLAGGRGTDTQYF
TRBJ1-1 | TRBV10-3 | - | once | TGTGCCATCAGTGAGGAGCGGTTTGGGACTGAAGCTTTCTTT | CAISEERFGTEAFF
TRBJ2-1 | TRBV12-3/TRBV12-4 | - | once | TGTGCCAGCAGTTTTGGAGGATACAATGAGCAGTTCTTC | CASSFGGYNEQFF
TRBJ1-1 | TRBV27 | - | - | TGTGCCAGCAGTTCTGGAGGCACTGAAGCTTTCTTT | CASSSGGTEAFF
TRBJ1-2 | TRBV27 | - | - | TGTGCCAGCAGGATGATGGGCCTGGGCTATGGCTACACCTTC | CASRMMGLGYGYTF
TRBJ2-3 | TRBV7-9 | - | - | TGTGCCAGCAGCTTAGATCCGGCAGGGATCACAGATACGCAGTATTTT | CASSLDPAGITDTQYF
TRBJ2-3 | TRBV11-3 | - | - | TGTGCCAGCAGCCCCGGGGGGCCCACAAAGTATTTT | CASSPGGPTKYF
TRBJ1-2 | TRBV28 | - | - | TGTGCCAGCAGTCTCCTCCGCGGGGGCCCGGGCACCTTC | CASSLLRGGPGTF
TRBJ1-5 | TRBV19 | TRBD1 | - | TGTGCCAGTACGGTACAGGGGAGTCAGCCCCAGCATTTT | CASTVQGSQPQHF
TRBJ1-2 | TRBV27 | - | - | TGTGCCAGCAGTCCGCACCAAACAGGAGACTTTTATGGCTACACCTTC | CASSPHQTGDFYGYTF
TRBJ2-5 | TRBV5-4 | TRBD2 | - | TGTGCCAGCAGCTCCCCCAATAGCGGGGTCCGGGAGACCCAGTACTTC | CASSSPNSGVRETQYF
TRBJ2-1 | TRBV5-5 | TRBD2 | - | TGTGCCAGCAGCTTTGCACCATTGACTAGCGGGGGACATGAGCAGTTCTTC | CASSFAPLTSGGHEQFF
TRBJ1-1 | TRBV5-1 | TRBD1 | - | TGCGCCAGCAGCTCCAGACAGGGTGAAGCTTTCTTT | CASSSRQGEAFF
TRBJ1-5 | TRBV5-5 | TRBD1 | - | TGTGCCAGCAGCTTGGGGGGGACAGAGACGGGTCAGCCCCAGCATTTT | CASSLGGTETGQPQHF
TRBJ2-3 | TRBV9 | TRBD2 | - | TGTGCCAGCAGCCCACCGGGACTAGCTAGCACAGATACGCAGTATTTT | CASSPPGLASTDTQYF
TRBJ1-1 | TRBV7-9 | - | - | TGTGCCAGCAGCTCTCACCGACAGCGTCATGAAGCTTTCTTT | CASSSHRQRHEAFF
TRBJ2-1 | TRBV5-4 | - | - | TGTGCCAGCAGCTTGGAGGACTTATCCTACAATGAGCAGTTCTTC | CASSLEDLSYNEQFF
TRBJ1-1 | TRBV19 | - | once | TGTGCCAGTAGTATACGCGGGGAAAAAGCTTTCTTT | CASSIRGEKAFF
TRBJ1-1 | TRBV5-4 | - | once | TGTGCCAGCAGCTCAAGGGGATCTGAAGCTTTCTTT | CASSSRGSEAFF
TRBJ2-3 | TRBV24-1 | TRBD2 | - | TGTGCCACCAGTGATGCGCTAGCGGGGAGCACAGATACGCAGTATTTT | CATSDALAGSTDTQYF
TRBJ2-2 | TRBV10-1 | - | - | TGCGCCAGCAGGAAGGACAGGAACACCGGGGAGCTGTTTTTT | CASRKDRNTGELFF
TRBJ2-5 | TRBV19 | TRBD1 | - | TGTGCCAGTAGTATTTTGGGACAGGGCGGCGAGACCCAGTACTTC | CASSILGQGGETQYF
TRBJ2-6 | TRBV6-1 | - | - | TGTGCCAGCAGTGCCGTACTTAGCCGAGCGGGGGCCAACGTCCTGACTTTC | CASSAVLSRAGANVLTF
TRBJ1-2 | TRBV18 | - | - | TGTGCCAGCTCACCACCTTCTACCTATGGCTACACCTTC | CASSPPSTYGYTF